A single sample gave rise to the 24 T cell receptor beta chains below, sequenced in a study of cytomegalovirus exposure and HLA in healthy donors. PCR amplification relied on 60 Vbeta primers (plus 13 Jbeta primers). Assay: immunoSEQ multiplex PCR; the TCRdb copy retains only in-frame clones and omits some. The data hold 100,000 to 150,000 clones, with 74% observed a single time. The sample taken for sequencing was PBMCs. The origin of the receptors is a woman aged 45 to 65 in good health and CMV-seropositive.

This chain connects TRBV7-5 to TRBJ1-2; the table names TRBD1, a call not compared with the DNA. TRBV7-5 is listed as a pseudogene. This CDR3 region has 13 residues. The CDR3 protein is CVRSSTGIYGYTF. DNA for the CDR3: TGTGTCAGAAGCTCGACAGGGATCTATGGCTACACCTTC.

The chain employs TRBV9 and TRBJ2-3; 8 bases map to TRBD2. The CDR3 is 14 residues long. Germline V lookup: CDR1 SGDLS, CDR2 YYNGEE. V trimming: 4 bases; J trimming: 1 base; junction bases outside the gene matches: 2. CDR3 protein: CASSPGGGTDTQYF. CDR3 coding DNA: TGTGCCAGCAGCCCGGGGGGGGGCACAGATACGCAGTATTTT. The full variable domain, rest sourced from reference TRBV9 and TRBJ2-3, is DSGVTQTPKHLITATGQRVTLRCSPRSGDLSVYWYQQSLDQGLQFLIQYYNGEERAKGNILERFSAQQFPDLHSELNLSSLELGDSALYFCASSPGGGTDTQYFGPGTRLTVL.

The V gene is TRBV5-6, the J gene TRBJ2-7, with 7 bases that match TRBD1. CDR3 size: 12 residues. Germline CDR1 and CDR2: SGHDT and YYEEEE. Trimming removed 4 bases from V and 3 bases from J; junction bases left unmatched: 1. DNA of the CDR3: TGTGCCAGCAGCCGACAGGGCTACGAGCAGTACTTC. Translated: CASSRQGYEQYF. The variable domain in full, with the rest retrieved from reference TRBV5-6 and TRBJ2-7, is DAGVTQSPTHLIKTRGQQVTLRCSPKSGHDTVSWYQQALGQGPQFIFQYYEEEERQRGNFPDRFSGHQFPNYSSELNVNALLLGDSALYLCASSRQGYEQYFGPGTRLTVT.

The chain is built from TRBV10-3 and TRBJ2-7, with 12 nucleotides matching TRBD2. The CDR3 is 16 residues long. Germline V lookup: CDR1 ENHRY, CDR2 SYGVKD. Trimming took 2 bases from V and 5 from J; bases not matched to a gene: 7. The CDR3 spells CAISEGASGGVHEQYF. The CDR3 nucleotides read TGTGCCATCAGTGAGGGGGCTAGCGGGGGGGTCCACGAGCAGTACTTC.

The chain has TRBV6-5 and TRBJ2-2, with unresolved D. Germline V gene sequence: CDR1 MNHEY, CDR2 SVGAGI. The CDR3 contains 11 residues. V shed 5 bases and J shed 10 bases, with 8 bases lying between them. The CDR3 spells CASSHLAELFF. The CDR3 nucleotides read TGTGCCAGCAGTCACCTGGCGGAGCTGTTTTTT.

This rearrangement joins TRBV6-1 to TRBJ1-4; the D gene is possibly TRBD1 (6 bases). This CDR3 comprises 14 residues. Germline-derived CDR1 and CDR2 are MNHNS and SASEGT. Trimming stripped 7 bases from V and 7 bases from J, with 16 bases between. The CDR3 coding sequence is TGTGCCAGCATGAAACAGGGATCGAGTGAAAAACTGTTTTTT. This codes for CASMKQGSSEKLFF.

This clone was picked up one time. This chain links TRBV12-5 with TRBJ2-7; D unclear. There are 13 residues in the CDR3. Germline CDR1 LGHNT, CDR2 FRNRAP. V shed 5 bases and J shed 0 bases, with 8 bases lying between them. The CDR3 region is CASGLSSSYEQYF. Written as DNA, the CDR3 is TGTGCTAGTGGTCTTTCGTCCTCCTACGAGCAGTACTTC.

This clone was counted only a few times. The chain couples TRBV29-1 to TRBJ1-1; 9 bases map to TRBD1. CDR3 size: 15 residues. V gave up 4 bases and J gave up 3 bases; unmatched junction bases: 9. Germline loops: CDR1 SQVTM, CDR2 ANQGSEA. In DNA, the CDR3 is TGCAGCGTTGGCACAGGGGGCCATTTCGACACTGAAGCTTTCTTT. Its protein product is CSVGTGGHFDTEAFF.

This clone was detected only a few times. J is TRBJ2-7 and V is TRBV11-3, with 8 bases matching TRBD1. Germline CDR1 is SGHNT and CDR2 is YENEEA. This CDR3 spans 13 amino acids. V was clipped by 1 base and J by 6 bases; unmatched bases: 2. CDR3 in amino acids: CASSLGRGREQYF. CDR3 coding DNA: TGTGCCAGCAGCTTAGGCAGGGGGCGCGAGCAGTACTTC.

The J gene is TRBJ1-2, the V gene TRBV7-2, with 9 bases identical to TRBD1. Germline CDR1 is SGHTA and CDR2 is FQGNSA. This CDR3 region has 14 residues. V lost 1 base, J lost 8 bases, and 5 bases stayed unmatched. The CDR3 here is CASSLGDRARGYTF. CDR3 bases: TGTGCCAGCAGCTTAGGGGACAGGGCTAGAGGCTACACCTTC.

The chain employs TRBV6-6 and TRBJ1-5; weak D call: TRBD1 (6 bases). Germline CDR1 MNHNY, CDR2 SVGAGI (reference sequence). Trimming pared 5 bases from V and 4 bases from J, leaving 18 bases between. This CDR3 has 16 amino acids. The chain's CDR3 is CASSAQKGVRNQPQHF. Written as DNA, the CDR3 is TGTGCCAGCAGTGCCCAAAAGGGGGTTCGTAATCAGCCCCAGCATTTT.

The chain carries TRBV7-8 and TRBJ1-4, with D possibly being TRBD1 (5 bases). The ends were cut back, 4 bases at V and 12 bases at J, with 21 bases in the middle. The CDR3 length is 15 residues. Germline values: CDR1 SGHVS, CDR2 FQNEAQ. The CDR3 is CASSSPSLGGLELFF. The CDR3 region has the DNA TGTGCCAGCAGCTCTCCCTCCCTCGGGGGGTTGGAACTGTTTTTT.

The chain has TRBV18 and TRBJ2-7; TRBD2 agrees at 12 bases. V trimming: 2 bases; J trimming: 6 bases; junction bases outside the gene matches: 5. This CDR3 is 15 amino acids long. Germline V gene lookup returns CDR1 KGHSH and CDR2 LQKENI. Here the CDR3 reads CASSPELAGGSEQYF. CDR3 nucleotides: TGTGCCAGCTCACCAGAACTAGCGGGGGGTTCCGAGCAGTACTTC.

This clone occurred a few times. The chain links TRBV6-1 to TRBJ2-2; D call uncertain. This CDR3 spans 14 amino acids. V was cut by 4 bases and J by 7 bases, with 13 bases left in between. The germline V gene encodes CDR1 MNHNS and CDR2 SASEGT. For the CDR3, the DNA is TGTGCCAGCAGTGTTGAGGCTATGATCGGGGAGCTGTTTTTT. Encoded protein: CASSVEAMIGELFF.

This rearrangement joins TRBV7-2 to TRBJ2-5; D call uncertain. This CDR3 spans 14 amino acids. Germline assignment: CDR1 SGHTA and CDR2 FQGNSA. V was shortened by 5 bases and J by 1 base, with 11 bases between the two germline ends. CDR3 in amino acids: CASSPSSTQETQYF. The CDR3 DNA reads TGTGCCAGCAGCCCCTCGTCTACCCAAGAGACCCAGTACTTC.

The CDR3 sequence is CASSLSRDTGELFF. CDR3 DNA sequence: TGTGCCAGCAGCTTATCGAGGGACACCGGGGAGCTGTTTTTT. The V and J genes are TRBV7-6 and TRBJ2-2, with a possible D match to TRBD2 (5 bases). Germline V gives CDR1 SGHVS, CDR2 FNYEAQ. The CDR3 covers 14 residues. The ends were cut back, 2 bases at V and 3 bases at J, with 7 bases in the middle. Drawing the rest from reference TRBV7-6 and TRBJ2-2, the complete variable domain is GAGVSQSPRYKVTKRGQDVALRCDPISGHVSLYWYRQALGQGPEFLTYFNYEAQQDKSGLPNDRFSAERPEGSISTLTIQRTEQRDSAMYRCASSLSRDTGELFFGEGSRLTVL.

The J gene is TRBJ2-5, the V gene TRBV5-1, with a tentative D call TRBD1 (5 bases). The J call may not be correct, given that the DNA end is closer to TRBJ2-7. Germline values: CDR1 SGHRS, CDR2 YFSETQ. The CDR3 contains 13 residues. CDR3 protein: CASSSDNSYEQYF. CDR3 in DNA: TGCGCCAGCAGCTCGGACAACAGCTACGAGCAGTACTTC.

The rearrangement uses TRBV5-1 and TRBJ2-5; D may be TRBD1 (5 bases). The CDR3 runs to 14 residues. The germline V gene encodes CDR1 SGHRS and CDR2 YFSETQ. Trimming cost V 1 base and J 2 bases, with 9 bases left between them. As DNA, the CDR3 is TGCGCCAGCAGCTTGTTGACAGATCAAGAGACCCAGTACTTC. Its protein product is CASSLLTDQETQYF.

The chain recombines TRBV9 with TRBJ2-1, with 7 bases identical to TRBD2. J lost 6 bases, V lost 3 bases, and 9 bases had no gene match. From germline, CDR1 is SGDLS and CDR2 YYNGEE. This CDR3 is 15 amino acids long. CDR3 sequence: CASSAVSGRGNEQFF. As DNA, the CDR3 is TGTGCCAGCAGCGCCGTTAGCGGGCGGGGCAATGAGCAGTTCTTC.

This clone was found many times. The rearrangement joins TRBV13 to TRBJ2-7; D gene ambiguous. V was trimmed by 1 base and J by 5 bases, leaving 9 bases between them. Germline loops: CDR1 PRHDT, CDR2 FYEKMQ (reference sequence). The CDR3 contains 13 residues. The CDR3 is CASSLAPLHEQYF. CDR3 coding DNA: TGTGCCAGCAGCTTAGCCCCCCTCCACGAGCAGTACTTC.

In nucleotides, the CDR3 is TGCGCCAGCAGCTTGGGAGTTCCCCAAGAGACCCAGTACTTC. Translation gives CASSLGVPQETQYF. This chain uses TRBV5-1 with TRBJ2-5; D remains ambiguous. V lost 0 bases and J lost 1, with 7 bases in between. This CDR3 is built from 14 residues. The germline gives CDR1 SGHRS, CDR2 YFSETQ. Variable domain in full (rest from reference TRBV5-1 and TRBJ2-5): KAGVTQTPRYLIKTRGQQVTLSCSPISGHRSVSWYQQTPGQGLQFLFEYFSETQRNKGNFPGRFSGRQFSNSRSEMNVSTLELGDSALYLCASSLGVPQETQYFGPGTRLLVL.

The J gene is TRBJ1-2, the V gene TRBV5-1; D unresolved. V lost 4 bases, J lost 8 bases, and 15 bases lay in between. Germline-derived CDR1 and CDR2 are SGHRS and YFSETQ. This CDR3 has 13 amino acids. Written as DNA, the CDR3 is TGCGCCAGCAGCCTAGGTACCATAGAGGGCTACACCTTC. Its protein product is CASSLGTIEGYTF.

The CDR3 region is CASGLVLGGELFF. The DNA of the CDR3 is TGTGCTAGTGGTTTGGTTCTAGGCGGGGAGCTGTTTTTT. The rearrangement uses TRBV12-5 and TRBJ2-2, with D hard to call. Germline V gene sequence: CDR1 LGHNT, CDR2 FRNRAP. V lost 0 bases and J 7 bases, leaving 6 bases between the germline ends. This CDR3 has 13 residues.

The V call is TRBV6-6, the J call TRBJ1-1; D gene ambiguous. V shed 4 bases and J shed 11 bases, with 11 bases lying between them. Germline CDR1 and CDR2: MNHNY and SVGAGI (reference sequence). The CDR3 loop spans 11 amino acids. The DNA for the CDR3 is TGTGCCAGCAGTTTCGGGGTTGCCGCTTTCTTT. As protein: CASSFGVAAFF.